Following are 6 T cell receptor beta chains from one sample sequenced in a study of yellow fever vaccine responses in identical twins. TCRdb fed the RT-PCR reads into MiXCR, producing one record per CDR3 protein. This sample has under 1,500 distinct CDR3 sequences; nearly 90% occur once, and the top ten carry about 9.7%. This material consisted of T cells from blood (PBMCs), unsorted or a sorted subset (not recorded which), taken before or after yellow fever vaccination (not recorded which). The receptors stem from a female donor who received the yellow fever vaccine.

With respect to this clonotype: Germline is not matched at one junction end, which may reflect a read error. V is TRBV7-6 and J is TRBJ2-1; possibly TRBD1 for D (6 bases). There are 14 residues in the CDR3. CDR1 is SGHVS, CDR2 FNYEAQ, per germline. This chain's CDR3 is CASSLSTGFNEQFF. The CDR3 DNA sequence: TGTGCTAGCAGCCTTTCCACAGGGTTCAATGAGCAGTTCTTC.

This clonotype has only one observation. This chain links TRBV11-1 with TRBJ1-1; no clear D gene. The CDR3 is 13 amino acids. Between the trimmed V and J ends, which lost 5 bases and 1 base, there was a span of 8 bases. CDR1 and CDR2 (germline): SGHAT, FQDESV (reference sequence). Here the CDR3 DNA reads TGTGCCAGCAGCCGTATAGGGAACACTGAAGCTTTCTTT. It translates to CASSRIGNTEAFF.

This chain joins TRBV11-1 and TRBJ1-1; perhaps TRBD1 as D (5 bases). With 6 bases removed from V and 4 bases from J, the gap between germline ends came to 15 bases. CDR3 size: 14 residues. Germline V gene sequence: CDR1 SGHAT, CDR2 FQDESV (reference sequence). CDR3 bases: TGTGCCAGCAGAGGCCAGGGTGAGGCCACTGAAGCTTTCTTT. Residues: CASRGQGEATEAFF.

The genes are TRBV7-6 and TRBJ2-5, with a weak D call TRBD2 (5 bases). This CDR3 is built from 16 residues. Deletions cut 4 bases from V and 5 bases from J, with 20 bases between. CDR1 is SGHVS and CDR2 is FNYEAQ in the germline V gene. CDR3 protein: CASSSFSGKRHETQYF. The CDR3 DNA sequence: TGTGCCAGCAGCTCCTTTTCGGGGAAAAGACACGAGACCCAGTACTTC. Looking up the rest from reference TRBV7-6 and TRBJ2-5 gives the full variable domain: GAGVSQSPRYKVTKRGQDVALRCDPISGHVSLYWYRQALGQGPEFLTYFNYEAQQDKSGLPNDRFSAERPEGSISTLTIQRTEQRDSAMYRCASSSFSGKRHETQYFGPGTRLLVL.

The chain uses TRBV20-1 and TRBJ2-2, with TRBD2 identical over 10 bases. With V trimmed by 3 bases and J by 3 bases, 10 bases remained unmatched. The CDR3 runs to 17 residues. The germline gives CDR1 DFQATT, CDR2 SNEGSKA (reference sequence). The CDR3 loop is CSARASGRQKDTGELFF. CDR3 DNA sequence: TGCAGTGCTAGGGCTAGCGGGAGACAAAAGGACACCGGGGAGCTGTTTTTT.

This chain connects TRBV12-3 or TRBV12-4 to TRBJ2-2; a weak D match, TRBD2 (6 bases). There are 15 residues in the CDR3. V was clipped by 4 bases and J by 0 bases, with 9 bases between them. For the CDR3, the DNA is TGTGCCAGCAGTTGGAGGGCCACGAACACCGGGGAGCTGTTTTTT. This encodes CASSWRATNTGELFF.